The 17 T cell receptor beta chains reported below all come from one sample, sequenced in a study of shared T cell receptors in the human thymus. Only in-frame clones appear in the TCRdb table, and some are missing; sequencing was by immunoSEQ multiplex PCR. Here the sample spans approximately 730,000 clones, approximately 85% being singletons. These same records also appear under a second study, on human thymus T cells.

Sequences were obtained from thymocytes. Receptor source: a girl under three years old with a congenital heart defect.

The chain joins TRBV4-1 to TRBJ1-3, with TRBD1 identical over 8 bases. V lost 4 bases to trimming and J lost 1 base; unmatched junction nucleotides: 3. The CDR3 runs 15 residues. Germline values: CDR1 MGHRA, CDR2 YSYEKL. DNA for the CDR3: TGCGCCAGCAGCCCGGGACAGGCTTCTGGAAACACCATATATTTT. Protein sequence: CASSPGQASGNTIYF.

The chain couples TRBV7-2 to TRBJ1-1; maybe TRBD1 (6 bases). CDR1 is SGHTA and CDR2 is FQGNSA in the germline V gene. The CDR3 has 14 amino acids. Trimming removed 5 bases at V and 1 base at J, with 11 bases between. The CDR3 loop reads CASSRPGQNTEAFF. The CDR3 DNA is TGTGCCAGCAGCCGCCCGGGACAGAACACTGAAGCTTTCTTT.

CDR3 amino acids: CASSPPVEQDSYEQYF. The CDR3 DNA reads TGTGCCAGCTCACCACCGGTTGAACAGGACTCCTACGAGCAGTACTTC. The chain has TRBV18 and TRBJ2-7; TRBD1 might be the D (5 bases). The CDR3 runs 16 residues. V was clipped by 0 bases and J by 0 bases, with 12 bases between them. Germline V gene sequence: CDR1 KGHSH, CDR2 LQKENI.

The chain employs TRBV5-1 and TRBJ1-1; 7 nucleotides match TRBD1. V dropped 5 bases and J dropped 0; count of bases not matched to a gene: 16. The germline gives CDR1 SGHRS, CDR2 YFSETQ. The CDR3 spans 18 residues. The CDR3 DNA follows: TGCGCCAGCAGACTGGAACACGGGACAGCATCCATGAACACTGAAGCTTTCTTT. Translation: CASRLEHGTASMNTEAFF.

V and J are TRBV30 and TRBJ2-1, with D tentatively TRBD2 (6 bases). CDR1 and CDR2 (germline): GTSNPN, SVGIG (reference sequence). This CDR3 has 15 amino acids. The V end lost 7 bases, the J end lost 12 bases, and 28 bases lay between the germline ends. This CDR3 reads CASPVDWGDNGGQFF. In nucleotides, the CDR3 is TGTGCCTCGCCAGTAGATTGGGGGGATAACGGGGGGCAGTTCTTC.

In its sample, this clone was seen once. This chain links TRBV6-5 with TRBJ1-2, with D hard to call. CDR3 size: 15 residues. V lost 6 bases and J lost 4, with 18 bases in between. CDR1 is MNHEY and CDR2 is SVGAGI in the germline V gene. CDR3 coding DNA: TGTGCCAGCAGCCCCGAAACCCAGTTTGGCTATGGCTACACCTTC. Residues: CASSPETQFGYGYTF.

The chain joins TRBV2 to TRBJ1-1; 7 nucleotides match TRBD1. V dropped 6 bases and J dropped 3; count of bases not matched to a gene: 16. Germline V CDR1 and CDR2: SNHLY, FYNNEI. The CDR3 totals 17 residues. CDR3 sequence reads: CASRAEQGSGIDTEAFF. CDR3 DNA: TGTGCCAGCAGAGCAGAACAGGGGAGTGGTATAGACACTGAAGCTTTCTTT. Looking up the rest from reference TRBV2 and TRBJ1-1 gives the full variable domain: EPEVTQTPSHQVTQMGQEVILRCVPISNHLYFYWYRQILGQKVEFLVSFYNNEISEKSEIFDDQFSVERPDGSNFTLKIRSTKLEDSAMYFCASRAEQGSGIDTEAFFGQGTRLTVV.

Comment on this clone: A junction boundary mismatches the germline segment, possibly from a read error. The CDR3 DNA follows: TGTGCTAGCAGCTTAGGGGGACAGGGCGGCAATCAGCCCCAGCATTTT. As protein: CASSLGGQGGNQPQHF. The chain employs TRBV7-7 and TRBJ1-5; TRBD1 aligns across 9 bases. This CDR3 comprises 16 residues. Germline CDR1 SSHAT, CDR2 FNYEAQ (reference sequence).

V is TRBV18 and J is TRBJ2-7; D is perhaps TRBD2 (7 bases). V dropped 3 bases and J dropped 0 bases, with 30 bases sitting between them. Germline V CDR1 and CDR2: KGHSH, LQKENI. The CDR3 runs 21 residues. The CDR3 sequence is CASSPQIVRQQGGVGSYEQYF. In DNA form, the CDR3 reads TGTGCCAGCTCACCCCAAATAGTGCGGCAACAGGGAGGGGTGGGCTCCTACGAGCAGTACTTC.

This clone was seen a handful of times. The CDR3 loop is CASSLYLAGKTSTDTQYF. The CDR3 DNA follows: TGTGCCAGCAGCTTGTATCTAGCGGGGAAAACTAGCACAGATACGCAGTATTTT. V usage is TRBV5-6 and J usage is TRBJ2-3; 9 nucleotides agree with TRBD2. Per germline, CDR1 SGHDT and CDR2 YYEEEE. The CDR3 is 18 residues long. V trimming: 1 base; J trimming: 0 bases; junction bases outside the gene matches: 9.

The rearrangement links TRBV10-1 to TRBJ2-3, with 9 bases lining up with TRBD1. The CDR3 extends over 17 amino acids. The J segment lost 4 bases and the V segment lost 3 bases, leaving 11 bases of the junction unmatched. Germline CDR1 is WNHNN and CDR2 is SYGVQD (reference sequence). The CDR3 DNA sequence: TGCGCCAGCAGTGATGATTCCGGGGACAGGGACTCAGATACGCAGTATTTT. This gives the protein CASSDDSGDRDSDTQYF.

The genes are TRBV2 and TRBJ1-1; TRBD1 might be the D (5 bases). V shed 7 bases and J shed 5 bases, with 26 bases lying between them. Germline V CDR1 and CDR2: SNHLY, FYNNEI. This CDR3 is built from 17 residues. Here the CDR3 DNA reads TGTGCCAGCACCACGGCCCGGCCAGGGCACGTAGAAACTGAAGCTTTCTTT. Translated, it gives CASTTARPGHVETEAFF.

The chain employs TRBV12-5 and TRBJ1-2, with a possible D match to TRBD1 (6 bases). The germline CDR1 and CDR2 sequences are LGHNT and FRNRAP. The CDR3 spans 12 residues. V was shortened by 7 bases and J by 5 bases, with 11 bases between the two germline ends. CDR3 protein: CASAYTGYGYTF. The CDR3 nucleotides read TGTGCTAGTGCCTACACAGGGTATGGCTACACCTTC.

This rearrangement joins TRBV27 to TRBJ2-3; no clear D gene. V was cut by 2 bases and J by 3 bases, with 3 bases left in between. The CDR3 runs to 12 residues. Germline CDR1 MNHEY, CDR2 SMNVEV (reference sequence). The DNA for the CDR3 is TGTGCCAGCAGTTTACCGACAGATACGCAGTATTTT. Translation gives CASSLPTDTQYF.

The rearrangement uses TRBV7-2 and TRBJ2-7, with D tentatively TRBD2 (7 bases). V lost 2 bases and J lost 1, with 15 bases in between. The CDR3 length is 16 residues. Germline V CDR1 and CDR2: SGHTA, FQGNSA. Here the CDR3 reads CASSLRFGGLSYEQYF. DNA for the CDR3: TGTGCCAGCAGCTTAAGGTTCGGGGGGCTTTCCTACGAGCAGTACTTC.

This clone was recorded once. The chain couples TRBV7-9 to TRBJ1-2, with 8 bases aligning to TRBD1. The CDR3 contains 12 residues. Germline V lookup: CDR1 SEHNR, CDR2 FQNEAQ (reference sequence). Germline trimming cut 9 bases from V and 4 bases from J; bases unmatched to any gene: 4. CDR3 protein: CASTGQGYGYTF. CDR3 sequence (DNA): TGTGCCAGTACCGGACAGGGCTATGGCTACACCTTC. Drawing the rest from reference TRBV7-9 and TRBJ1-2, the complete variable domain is DTGVSQNPRHKITKRGQNVTFRCDPISEHNRLYWYRQTLGQGPEFLTYFQNEAQLEKSRLLSDRFSAERPKGSFSTLEIQRTEQGDSAMYLCASTGQGYGYTFGSGTRLTVV.

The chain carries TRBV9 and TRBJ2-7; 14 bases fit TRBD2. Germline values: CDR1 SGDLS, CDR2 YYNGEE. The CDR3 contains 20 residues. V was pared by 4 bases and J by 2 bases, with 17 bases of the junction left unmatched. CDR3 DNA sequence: TGTGCCAGCAGCCCCACCGCGCAGACTAGCGGGGGGGCTATTGCCTACGAGCAGTACTTC. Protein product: CASSPTAQTSGGAIAYEQYF. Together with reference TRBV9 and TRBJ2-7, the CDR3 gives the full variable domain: DSGVTQTPKHLITATGQRVTLRCSPRSGDLSVYWYQQSLDQGLQFLIQYYNGEERAKGNILERFSAQQFPDLHSELNLSSLELGDSALYFCASSPTAQTSGGAIAYEQYFGPGTRLTVT.